These T cell receptor beta chains were read from a single sample in a study of human T cells and chemical hapten exposure. TCRdb reprocessed the RACE reads via MiXCR and lists one record per CDR3 protein. There are 350,000 to 400,000 distinct CDR3 sequences in the sample; 4.5% to 6% occur only once, and 2.5% to 3% lies in the top ten. The input for sequencing was whole blood, taken in connection with sensitization to the hapten diphenylcyclopropenone (DPC). The receptors were sampled from a woman between 50 and 59 years old with alopecia areata. Some clones in this sample may be carry-over from other donors' samples. Both conserved end residues are part of each CDR3. D genes are given only for firm matches. Some rows have no size entry. The others give once, few or many, or a class for an expanded clone.

cdr3_aa	cdr3_nt	clone_size	v_call	j_call	cdr3_length	d_call
CASSPPGSHPNQPQHF	TGTGCCAGCTCACCACCGGGTTCGCACCCCAATCAGCCCCAGCATTTT	NA	TRBV18	TRBJ1-5	16	NA
CAWSALTDTQYF	TGTGCCTGGAGTGCGTTAACAGATACGCAGTATTTT	many	TRBV30	TRBJ2-3	12	NA
CASSLAQGNQQPQHF	TGTGCCAGCAGTTTAGCTCAGGGTAACCAACAGCCCCAGCATTTT	many	TRBV28	TRBJ1-5	15	NA
CASSQDHSSYEQYF	TGTGCCAGCAGCCAAGATCACAGTTCCTACGAGCAGTACTTC	few	TRBV4-2	TRBJ2-7	14	NA
CASSFTPGDYEQYF	TGCGCCAGCAGCTTTACACCAGGCGATTACGAGCAGTACTTC	many	TRBV5-1	TRBJ2-7	14	NA
CASSYAGDLSTDTQYF	TGTGCCAGCAGTTACGCTGGGGACTTGAGCACAGATACGCAGTATTTT	many	TRBV6-5	TRBJ2-3	16	NA
CASSRNADKDSPLHF	TGTGCCAGCAGCCGCAATGCAGATAAGGATTCACCCCTCCACTTT	NA	TRBV4-2	TRBJ1-6	15	NA
CSARVRGLPYEQYF	TGCAGTGCTAGAGTAAGGGGTCTTCCCTACGAGCAGTACTTC	few	TRBV20-1	TRBJ2-7	14	NA
CASSAGRSSGANVLTF	TGTGCCAGCAGTGCGGGACGGAGCTCTGGGGCCAACGTCCTGACTTTC	many	TRBV2	TRBJ2-6	16	NA
CASSQASQGIGELFF	TGTGCCAGCAGCCAAGCCTCACAGGGCATCGGGGAGCTGTTTTTT	many	TRBV3-1	TRBJ2-2	15	NA
CASSPDVGQLYNEQFF	TGTGCCAGCAGCCCCGATGTGGGACAGCTCTACAATGAGCAGTTCTTC	many	TRBV7-2	TRBJ2-1	16	TRBD1